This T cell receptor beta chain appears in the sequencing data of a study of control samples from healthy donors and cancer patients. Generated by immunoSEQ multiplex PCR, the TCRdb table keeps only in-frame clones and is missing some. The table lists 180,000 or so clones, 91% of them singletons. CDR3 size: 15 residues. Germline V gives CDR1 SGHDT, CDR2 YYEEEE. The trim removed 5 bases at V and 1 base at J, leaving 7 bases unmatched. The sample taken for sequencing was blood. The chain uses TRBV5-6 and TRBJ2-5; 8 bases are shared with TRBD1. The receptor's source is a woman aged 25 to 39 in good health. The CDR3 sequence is CASSTAGTGQETQYF. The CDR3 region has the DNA TGTGCCAGCAGTACGGCCGGGACAGGCCAAGAGACCCAGTACTTC.